This entry concerns a single T cell receptor beta chain. The antigen this receptor binds is unknown. No much larger clone exists at a distance of one base, and base qualities are not known. The data belong to a study of identical twins (dated by TCRdb to the mid-2010s). The study in broad terms: The study deep-sequenced TCR alpha and beta repertoires from monozygotic twins, unrelated adults of various ages and cord blood to test whether fetal clonotypes persist. To rule out contamination, the twin experiments were replicated at different times with different library preparation protocols.

Only healthy Caucasian donors were included. Three pairs of female monozygotic twins, all aged about 18 to 30 years, were included in the twin cohort. Positive isolation kits from Invitrogen were used to isolate the CD4+ and CD8+ T cell populations. The method was 5' RACE. Sequenced using an Illumina HiSeq 2000. Template switching added a universal primer binding site, and the final cDNA carried a unique molecular identifier that allowed TCR cDNA molecules to be counted accurately. First-strand cDNA for TCR alpha and beta chains was synthesized from specific primers in the conserved constant-segment region. To control for contamination, every cDNA library was double barcoded, receiving both a SMART-Mk sample barcode and Illumina barcodes. TruSeq adapter sequences and Illumina sample barcodes were added in two successive PCR steps. TCR alpha and beta cDNA libraries were sequenced on the Illumina HiSeq platform with custom primers. The authors' pipeline ran thus. MiGEC processed the raw reads to extract unique molecular identifiers, while MiXCR was used to determine the CDR3 positions. For each individual, recombination models were inferred using an EM algorithm with the repgenHMM and IGoR tools. Shared clonotypes were analyzed with the tcR package in R, and sharing was normalized by the product of cloneset sizes. To study raw recombination free of thymic and clonal selection effects, out-of-frame nonproductive sequences were analyzed. The public reads were run again by TCRdb, first through fastp at Q25 and then through MiXCR, and only productive beta chains were kept. CDR3 protein sequences are deduplicated, and each keeps its most common genes and DNA. These V and J calls rely on TCRdb rather than the paper's analysis. The sample contains approximately 210,000 distinct CDR3 sequences, 15% to 20% of them found a single time. 35% to 45% of the sample is held by the ten biggest clonotypes.

CDR1 is given as DFQATT and CDR2 as SNEGSKA, both from the germline V gene (reference sequence). Trimming removed 6 bases from V and 3 bases from J, leaving 15 bases between the germline ends. The cysteine opens and the phenylalanine closes a CDR3 of 14 amino acids. The retained sequence is limited to the CDR3, 42 bases, with the frame set at the first base. Study-wide conclusions, independent of this receptor: Abundant cord blood beta clonotypes had fewer insertions, young adult naive repertoires showed a similar but weaker trend, and memory repertoires showed no such trend. Because the same donors could not be followed over many years, the conclusions relied on cross-sectional statistical analysis. Recombination models systematically underestimated out-of-frame TCR alpha sharing in monozygotic twins but agreed with sharing between unrelated individuals. Invariant T cells such as MAIT and iNKT could partly confound zero-insertion analyses, although diverse VJ usage argued against such confounding for most clonotypes. In beta out-of-frame sequences, excess twin sharing was weaker, because having fewer shared sequences lowered the signal-to-noise ratio. Compared with coincidental sharing between unrelated individuals, out-of-frame TCR alpha sequences shared between twins had an excess of sequences with low generation probability.

These same records also appear under a second study, on T cells expressing NK-cell markers. Per the second study: Seven or eight donors provided sorted CD3+CD56+NKG2C+, CD3+CD56+NKG2C- and CD3+CD56-NKG2C+ T-cell subsets, whose TCR beta-chain repertoires were profiled. Of the eight sequenced donors, seven were found to be HCMV-seropositive and one was found to be HCMV-seronegative. In several experiments an anti-gammadeltaTCR antibody was added to restrict sorting to alphabetaTCR-expressing T cells. In more than 5 donors, the dominant CD3+CD56+NKG2C+ clonotypes ranked among the top 10 CD8+ clonotypes, making up about 1.0-7.5% of CD8+ T cells. Those dominant clonotypes were again the most abundant among CD3+CD56-NKG2C+ cells in a few donors, at roughly 28.3-60.1%. Whether the expanded NKG2C-expressing T cell clones were specific for HCMV antigens remained unclear. All eight donors whose samples were sequenced were randomly selected healthy volunteers, three of them men and five women. HCMV-specific IgG was detected in serum with a commercial ELISA kit to determine HCMV serostatus. MIGEC handled demultiplexing of the reads and grouping by UMI, while MiTCR was used to assemble and quantify clonotypes. To exclude erroneous sequences, any TCR cDNA sequence not supported by at least two reads was discarded. The tcR package was used for downstream repertoire analysis, and clonotypes were matched between fractions using CDR3 nucleotide sequence together with V segment. VDJmatch was used to annotate antigen specificity against VDJdb, with one amino acid substitution allowed in CDR3.

The sequence was collected from a woman between 18 and 29 years old in good health. Here the chain combines TRBV20-1 and TRBJ2-1; the D gene is perhaps TRBD2, on 6 matching bases. The material sequenced was CD8+ T cells sorted from blood. The DNA reads as follows: TGCAGTGCCCCACCCCTGCGGGGCTACAATGAGCAGTTCTTC. Translation gives CSAPPLRGYNEQFF.